The subject of this entry is one TCR beta chain. The antigen is undetermined. The data belong to a study of shared clonotypes between healthy human individuals. Study-level findings and limits: When compared with the clonotypes that were shared by all four sorted-subset donors, the non-shared clonotypes turned out to have lower generation probabilities.

The deep-level immunoSEQ assay was used. Generated by immunoSEQ multiplex PCR, the TCRdb table keeps only in-frame clones and is missing some. The sample has roughly 2,300,000 clones; just under 95% are singletons. All donors qualified as healthy HIV-negative adults and had experienced no recent acute infections or vaccinations. The CDR3 has 13 amino acids. The germline gives CDR1 MDHEN, CDR2 SYDVKM. V dropped 6 bases and J dropped 6 bases, with 15 bases sitting between them. The receptor was isolated from a man aged 18 to 35 in good health. Some clones in this sample may be carry-over from other donors' samples. V gene TRBV28 combines with J gene TRBJ2-7, with D uncertain. Sequenced: naive CD4+ T cells from PBMCs. Subset here: CD45RA+ positively selected. The CDR3 nucleotides are TGTGCCAGCAGACCGGGCCGGGTCGGCGAGCAGTACTTC. Protein sequence: CASRPGRVGEQYF.